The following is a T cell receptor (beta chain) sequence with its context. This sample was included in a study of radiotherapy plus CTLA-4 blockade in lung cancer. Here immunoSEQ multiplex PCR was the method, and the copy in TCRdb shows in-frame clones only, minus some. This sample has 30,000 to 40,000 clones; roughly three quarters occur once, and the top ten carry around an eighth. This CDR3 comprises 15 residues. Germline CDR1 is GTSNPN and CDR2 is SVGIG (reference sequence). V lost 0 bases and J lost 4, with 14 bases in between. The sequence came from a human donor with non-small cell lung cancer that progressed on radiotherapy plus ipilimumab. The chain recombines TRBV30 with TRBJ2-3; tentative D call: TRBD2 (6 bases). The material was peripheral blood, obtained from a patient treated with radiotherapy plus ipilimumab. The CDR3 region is CAWSVSGRRADTQYF. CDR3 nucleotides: TGTGCCTGGAGTGTATCGGGGAGGAGGGCAGATACGCAGTATTTT.